The 27 T cell receptor beta chains below all came from one sample that was sequenced in a study of blood T cell repertoires in COVID-19. The data were produced by immunoSEQ multiplex PCR, yet TCRdb's version contains in-frame clones alone and is incomplete. The table has 100,000 to 150,000 clones, about 88% seen once; the top ten hold 4% to 5%. Sample: peripheral blood. These receptors were collected from a man in his sixties with COVID-19, enrolled during active disease.

This chain uses TRBV28 with TRBJ2-7; 11 bases are a match to TRBD1. The length of the CDR3 is 16 residues. Per germline, CDR1 MDHEN and CDR2 SYDVKM. Unmatched junction bases numbered 6, after V lost 2 bases and J lost 3 bases. This CDR3 is CASSLNTGTGGYEQYF. CDR3 bases: TGTGCCAGCAGTTTAAACACCGGGACAGGGGGCTACGAGCAGTACTTC. Full variable domain (rest looked up from reference TRBV28 and TRBJ2-7): DVKVTQSSRYLVKRTGEKVFLECVQDMDHENMFWYRQDPGLGLRLIYFSYDVKMKEKGDIPEGYSVSREKKERFSLILESASTNQTSMYLCASSLNTGTGGYEQYFGPGTRLTVT.

V gene TRBV28 combines with J gene TRBJ2-1, with D tentatively TRBD1 (5 bases). Germline lookup yields CDR1 MDHEN and CDR2 SYDVKM. There are 16 residues in the CDR3. Trimming removed 3 bases at V and 0 bases at J, with 12 bases between. The CDR3 coding sequence is TGTGCCAGCAGTTTCCTGGGGCGCTCCTCCTACAATGAGCAGTTCTTC. This sequence encodes CASSFLGRSSYNEQFF. The full variable domain, with the rest looked up from reference TRBV28 and TRBJ2-1, is DVKVTQSSRYLVKRTGEKVFLECVQDMDHENMFWYRQDPGLGLRLIYFSYDVKMKEKGDIPEGYSVSREKKERFSLILESASTNQTSMYLCASSFLGRSSYNEQFFGPGTRLTVL.

The rearrangement uses TRBV24-1 and TRBJ2-1, with a weak D call TRBD1 (7 bases). The germline gives CDR1 KGHDR, CDR2 SFDVKD. The CDR3 loop spans 16 amino acids. V lost 5 bases and J 5 bases, leaving 18 bases between the germline ends. The CDR3 bases are TGTGCCACCAGTGGATTTGGGGGGACAGTACACAATGAGCAGTTCTTC. It encodes CATSGFGGTVHNEQFF.

A few counts support this clone. The V and J genes are TRBV3-1 (or the pseudogene TRBV3-2) and TRBJ1-6; 9 nucleotides line up with TRBD1. Trimming took 3 bases from V and 9 from J; bases not matched to a gene: 9. The CDR3 length is 16 residues. Germline V CDR1 and CDR2: LGHDT, YNNKEL (reference sequence). CDR3 sequence (DNA): TGTGCCAGCAGCCAGTCGGGGACAGGGTTTTCTTCACCCCTCCACTTT. Translation gives CASSQSGTGFSSPLHF.

V gene TRBV10-3 combines with J gene TRBJ1-2; 9 bases are a match to TRBD1. Germline loops: CDR1 ENHRY, CDR2 SYGVKD. The CDR3 extends over 15 amino acids. V lost 8 bases, J lost 7 bases, and 14 bases stayed unmatched. CDR3 coding DNA: TGTGCCATCGGGGGGGTACTGGGACAGGGACTTGGCTACACCTTC. Its translation: CAIGGVLGQGLGYTF.

The gene calls are TRBV7-2 and TRBJ1-5, with 7 bases identical to TRBD1. Germline CDR1 is SGHTA and CDR2 is FQGNSA. This CDR3 is built from 14 residues. V trimming: 2 bases; J trimming: 4 bases; junction bases outside the gene matches: 2. CDR3 nucleotides: TGTGCCAGCAGCTTAAAACAGGGGAATCAGCCCCAGCATTTT. Translating gives CASSLKQGNQPQHF.

The chain is built from TRBV15 and TRBJ1-1; possible D gene TRBD1, 5 bases. V was clipped by 1 base and J by 4 bases, with 19 bases between them. The CDR3 spans 17 residues. Germline V gives CDR1 LNHNV, CDR2 YYDKDF (reference sequence). The CDR3 loop is CATSRALFVRGGTEAFF. The CDR3 nucleotides are TGTGCCACCAGCAGAGCCCTTTTTGTACGGGGGGGCACTGAAGCTTTCTTT.

The chain links TRBV7-9 to TRBJ1-1; 8 bases are shared with TRBD1. The CDR3 sequence is 15 residues long. Unmatched junction bases numbered 10, after V lost 5 bases and J lost 5 bases. CDR1 and CDR2 (germline): SEHNR, FQNEAQ (reference sequence). The chain's CDR3 is CASSTSGTGGTEAFF. DNA of the CDR3: TGTGCCAGCAGCACGTCCGGGACAGGAGGGACTGAAGCTTTCTTT.

The chain uses TRBV11-2 and TRBJ2-1, with TRBD2 matching 11 bases. Per the germline V gene, CDR1 is SGHAT and CDR2 is FQNNGV. The CDR3 runs to 17 residues. J gave up 10 bases and V 0 bases, and 11 bases lay outside the gene matches. CDR3 bases: TGTGCCAGCAGCTTAGAAGGTCTCCTAGCGGGAGGATTCGAGCAGTTCTTC. As protein: CASSLEGLLAGGFEQFF.

The V call is TRBV5-8, the J call TRBJ1-2; no clear D. CDR3 size: 13 residues. CDR1 SGHTS and CDR2 YDEGEE come from the germline V gene. Between the trimmed V and J ends, which lost 0 bases and 8 bases, there was a span of 11 bases. CDR3 region: CASSLVATQGYTF. The CDR3 DNA follows: TGTGCCAGCAGCTTGGTCGCGACACAGGGCTACACCTTC. The full variable domain, its missing parts supplied by reference TRBV5-8 and TRBJ1-2, is EAGVTQSPTHLIKTRGQQATLRCSPISGHTSVYWYQQALGLGLQFLLWYDEGEERNRGNFPPRFSGRQFPNYSSELNVNALELEDSALYLCASSLVATQGYTFGSGTRLTVV.

This rearrangement joins TRBV5-1 to TRBJ2-3; 7 nucleotides align to TRBD2. V lost 5 bases and J lost 1; bases outside the gene matches: 7. Germline assignment: CDR1 SGHRS and CDR2 YFSETQ. This CDR3 comprises 15 residues. CDR3 coding DNA: TGCGCCAGCAGTCCGCAAACTAGCGGCACAGATACGCAGTATTTT. Amino acid sequence: CASSPQTSGTDTQYF.

The rearrangement uses TRBV18 and TRBJ1-4; 7 nucleotides line up with TRBD1. CDR3 length equals 13 residues. V gave up 6 bases and J gave up 8 bases; unmatched junction bases: 6. Germline CDR1 KGHSH, CDR2 LQKENI. This CDR3 is CASSIRQGEKLFF. As DNA, the CDR3 is TGTGCCAGCTCTATTCGACAGGGCGAAAAACTGTTTTTT.

The chain recombines TRBV27 with TRBJ2-5; possibly TRBD2 for D (5 bases). With 7 bases removed from V and 3 bases from J, the gap between germline ends came to 15 bases. CDR1 MNHEY and CDR2 SMNVEV come from the germline V gene (reference sequence). The CDR3 runs to 14 residues. The CDR3 DNA sequence: TGTGCCAGCATGTTGGGTCCGGAGGAAGAGACCCAGTACTTC. Residues: CASMLGPEEETQYF.

The chain recombines TRBV9 with TRBJ2-7; D is possibly TRBD2 (6 bases). The V end was cut by 1 base, the J end by 6 bases, with 11 bases between. The CDR3 has 13 residues. CDR1 and CDR2 (germline): SGDLS, YYNGEE. CDR3 region: CASSVSRGGEQYF. Here the CDR3 DNA reads TGTGCCAGCAGCGTAAGTCGGGGAGGCGAGCAGTACTTC.

This chain joins TRBV5-5 and TRBJ1-1, with a weak D call TRBD1 (6 bases). The CDR3 sequence is 13 residues long. Germline CDR1 is SGHKS and CDR2 is YYEKEE (reference sequence). The germline V and J ends were trimmed by 4 bases and 3 bases, with 10 bases remaining between them. CDR3 sequence (DNA): TGTGCCAGCAGCAGGAGGACAGACACTGAAGCTTTCTTT. Residues: CASSRRTDTEAFF.

V is TRBV3-1 (or the pseudogene TRBV3-2) and J is TRBJ2-1, with D perhaps matching TRBD2 (6 bases). The CDR3 runs to 16 residues. Trimming took off 0 bases at V and 8 bases at J, with 17 bases between the two ends. CDR1 and CDR2 from the germline V gene are LGHDT and YNNKEL (reference sequence). CDR3 DNA: TGTGCCAGCAGCCAAGACGCTCCGGGGGTCGGCGATGAGCAGTTCTTC. Protein sequence: CASSQDAPGVGDEQFF.

The chain joins TRBV7-2 to TRBJ1-6; 7 nucleotides agree with TRBD1. CDR1 is SGHTA and CDR2 is FQGNSA in the germline V gene. The CDR3 runs to 15 residues. Trimming removed 5 bases from V and 8 bases from J; junction bases left unmatched: 9. CDR3 in amino acids: CASSAGTANYSPLHF. The CDR3 DNA is TGTGCCAGCAGCGCCGGGACAGCTAATTATTCACCCCTCCACTTT.

CDR3 amino acids: CASATSGLQETQYF. The CDR3 DNA reads TGTGCCAGCGCGACTAGCGGGTTACAAGAGACCCAGTACTTC. The chain is built from TRBV19 and TRBJ2-5; 10 bases agree with TRBD2. V dropped 9 bases and J dropped 2; count of bases not matched to a gene: 6. The CDR3 runs to 14 residues. Germline V lookup: CDR1 LNHDA, CDR2 SQIVND (reference sequence). Complete variable domain (other parts from reference TRBV19 and TRBJ2-5): DGGITQSPKYLFRKEGQNVTLSCEQNLNHDAMYWYRQDPGQGLRLIYYSQIVNDFQKGDIAEGYSVSREKKESFPLTVTSAQKNPTAFYLCASATSGLQETQYFGPGTRLLVL.

The sample holds one count of this clone. This sequence joins TRBV5-1 and TRBJ2-7, with 8 nucleotides matching TRBD2. The germline gives CDR1 SGHRS, CDR2 YFSETQ. V shed 4 bases and J 4 bases; nucleotides not matched to a gene: 7. The CDR3 length is 14 residues. CDR3 residues: CASSVELAAYEQYF. The CDR3 nucleotides read TGCGCCAGCAGCGTCGAACTAGCGGCGTACGAGCAGTACTTC.

The rearrangement uses TRBV19 and TRBJ2-7; D perhaps matches TRBD2 (7 bases). This CDR3 is 14 amino acids long. V lost 1 base and J 4 bases, leaving 11 bases between the germline ends. Germline V CDR1 and CDR2: LNHDA, SQIVND (reference sequence). The CDR3 region has the DNA TGTGCCAGTAGTATAGCCGGGGGGCTGTACGAGCAGTACTTC. This sequence encodes CASSIAGGLYEQYF.

The chain combines TRBV7-2 with TRBJ2-3; TRBD2 matches at 7 bases. The CDR3 loop spans 15 amino acids. The trim removed 5 bases at V and 1 base at J, leaving 6 bases unmatched. Germline assignment: CDR1 SGHTA and CDR2 FQGNSA. The chain's CDR3 is CASSPSGTGTDTQYF. CDR3 nucleotides: TGTGCCAGCAGCCCCAGCGGGACGGGCACAGATACGCAGTATTTT.

The chain combines TRBV3-1 (or the pseudogene TRBV3-2) with TRBJ2-5, with 10 bases lining up with TRBD1. The length of the CDR3 is 15 residues. Germline loops: CDR1 LGHDT, CDR2 YNNKEL (reference sequence). The J segment lost 6 bases and the V segment lost 3 bases, leaving 7 bases of the junction unmatched. DNA of the CDR3: TGTGCCAGCAGCCAGGCGACAGGGGGCGGACAGACCCAGTACTTC. Translation gives CASSQATGGGQTQYF.

The genes are TRBV24-1 and TRBJ2-5, with no clear D. CDR3 length: 13 amino acids. CDR1 is KGHDR and CDR2 is SFDVKD in the germline V gene. Trimming shortened V by 4 bases and J by 3 bases, and 8 bases separated the two germline ends. The CDR3 is CATSDAAKETQYF. The CDR3 DNA follows: TGTGCCACCAGTGACGCAGCGAAAGAGACCCAGTACTTC.

The V call is TRBV7-9, the J call TRBJ1-4, with TRBD1 matching over 10 bases. Germline lookup yields CDR1 SEHNR and CDR2 FQNEAQ (reference sequence). The V segment lost 5 bases and the J segment 7 bases; nucleotides outside the gene matches: 7. This CDR3 spans 15 amino acids. CDR3: CASSLLRTGGEKLFF. The CDR3, as DNA: TGTGCCAGCAGCCTACTGAGGACAGGGGGTGAAAAACTGTTTTTT.

The rearrangement uses TRBV11-3 and TRBJ2-1; TRBD2 aligns across 10 bases. From germline, CDR1 is SGHNT and CDR2 YENEEA. V lost 0 bases, J lost 6 bases, and 5 bases stayed unmatched. This CDR3 has 16 amino acids. The CDR3: CASSLDLAGEGNEQFF. The CDR3 nucleotides are TGTGCCAGCAGCTTAGATCTAGCGGGAGAAGGCAATGAGCAGTTCTTC.

For this clone: An end of the junction differs from the germline gene, which may be a read error. This chain links TRBV6-1 with TRBJ1-2, with a possible D match to TRBD1 (6 bases). Germline V gene lookup returns CDR1 MNHNS and CDR2 SASEGT. This CDR3 has 12 amino acids. DNA of the CDR3: TGTGCCAGCAGTGACCCGGACAGCCCCCGGGCCTTC. It encodes CASSDPDSPRAF.

In this sample, this clone turned up once. The chain joins TRBV5-4 to TRBJ2-1; possible D gene TRBD2, 5 bases. The CDR3 extends over 16 amino acids. CDR1 and CDR2 (germline): SGHNT, YYREEE (reference sequence). V lost 4 bases and J lost 4, with 18 bases in between. The CDR3 reads CASSQASLRSYNEQFF. The CDR3 DNA sequence: TGTGCCAGCAGCCAAGCTAGCCTGCGGTCATACAATGAGCAGTTCTTC.